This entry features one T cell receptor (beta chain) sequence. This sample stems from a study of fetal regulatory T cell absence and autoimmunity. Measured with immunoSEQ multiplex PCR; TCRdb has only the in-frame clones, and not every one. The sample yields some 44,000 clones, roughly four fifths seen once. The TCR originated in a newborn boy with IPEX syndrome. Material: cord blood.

The chain's CDR3 is CATSREAAASTNEKLFF. The CDR3, as DNA: TGTGCCACCAGCAGAGAGGCAGCCGCCTCCACTAATGAAAAACTGTTTTTT. The chain is built from TRBV15 and TRBJ1-4; no definite D call. The germline V gene encodes CDR1 LNHNV and CDR2 YYDKDF (reference sequence). Trimming removed 0 bases at V and 2 bases at J, with 13 bases between. The CDR3 covers 17 residues.